Shown below are 21 T cell receptor beta chains from a single sample sequenced in a study of naive and memory T cell subsets. The beta constant-region primer was an equimolar mix of two oligonucleotides covering TRBC1 and TRBC2. From the UMI-ligation and nested PCR reads, TCRdb called clonotypes with MiXCR, one entry per CDR3 protein. The sample carries tens of thousands of distinct CDR3 sequences, around 13% recorded once. The sequencing sample was made of central memory CD4+ T cells from blood. The receptor set was obtained from a human donor in good health.

This clonotype was counted only a few times. The chain links TRBV6-5 to TRBJ2-3, with unresolved D. Germline V gene lookup returns CDR1 MNHEY and CDR2 SVGAGI. Trimming removed 6 bases from V and 8 bases from J, with 18 bases in between. This CDR3 spans 14 amino acids. The CDR3 nucleotides are TGTGCCAGCAGGGAAGACCCAACCGCTATTACGCAGTATTTT. It encodes CASREDPTAITQYF.

The chain employs TRBV29-1 and TRBJ1-3; D is ambiguous. The CDR3 extends over 14 amino acids. The V and J ends lost 5 bases and 1 base respectively, with 12 bases between them. Germline CDR1 and CDR2: SQVTM and ANQGSEA. Written as DNA, the CDR3 is TGCAGCGTTCGTGTAGGGCTTTCTGGAAACACCATATATTTT. This gives the protein CSVRVGLSGNTIYF.

This clonotype was observed a few times. The V gene is TRBV15, the J gene TRBJ2-7; 9 nucleotides align to TRBD1. Germline assignment: CDR1 LNHNV and CDR2 YYDKDF (reference sequence). There are 16 residues in the CDR3. The trim removed 3 bases at V and 3 bases at J, leaving 9 bases unmatched. CDR3 coding DNA: TGTGCCACCAGCAGGATCCGGGACAGGGTTAACTACGAGCAGTACTTC. It codes for CATSRIRDRVNYEQYF.

This clonotype was counted at least ten times. J is TRBJ2-6 and V is TRBV6-2 or TRBV6-3, with 8 bases aligning to TRBD1. Looked up from germline, CDR1 is MNHEY and CDR2 is SVGEGT. The CDR3 is made up of 20 amino acids. With 6 bases clipped from V and 1 base from J, the junction kept 17 bases outside the gene matches. The CDR3 region is CASRDPYRDRGSSGANVLTF. CDR3 bases: TGTGCCAGCAGGGACCCATACCGAGACAGGGGAAGTTCTGGGGCCAACGTCCTGACTTTC.

The chain joins TRBV7-7 to TRBJ2-7; possibly TRBD1 for D (5 bases). The V gene lost 0 bases and the J gene lost 2 bases, with 11 bases spanning the gap. Germline V gene lookup returns CDR1 SSHAT and CDR2 FNYEAQ (reference sequence). CDR3 length: 15 amino acids. The CDR3 here is CASSLADSPTYEQYF. In nucleotides, the CDR3 is TGTGCCAGCAGCTTAGCCGACAGTCCGACCTACGAGCAGTACTTC.

The chain joins TRBV7-2 to TRBJ2-1; 7 nucleotides match TRBD2. The ends lost 5 bases at V and 0 bases at J; junction bases unmatched: 4. The CDR3 runs 15 residues. The germline gives CDR1 SGHTA, CDR2 FQGNSA. The CDR3 region has the DNA TGTGCCAGCAGCCTTTCTAGCGGCTCCTACAATGAGCAGTTCTTC. Protein sequence: CASSLSSGSYNEQFF. The full variable domain, in which reference TRBV7-2 and TRBJ2-1 provide the parts outside the CDR3, is GAGVSQSPSNKVTEKGKDVELRCDPISGHTALYWYRQSLGQGLEFLIYFQGNSAPDKSGLPSDRFSAERTGGSVSTLTIQRTQQEDSAVYLCASSLSSGSYNEQFFGPGTRLTVL.

The chain uses TRBV29-1 and TRBJ2-7; D gene ambiguous. The length of the CDR3 is 13 residues. The germline V gene has CDR1 SQVTM and CDR2 ANQGSEA. V was pared by 5 bases and J by 4 bases, with 15 bases between. CDR3 nucleotide sequence: TGCAGCGTTCATGCACCCCCCGGGTACGAGCAGTACTTC. Residues: CSVHAPPGYEQYF.

This clonotype was seen more than once but under ten times. V is TRBV27 and J is TRBJ2-7; TRBD1 agrees at 9 bases. Germline CDR1 and CDR2: MNHEY and SMNVEV (reference sequence). The CDR3 length is 14 residues. V shed 6 bases, J shed 7 bases, and the junction held 10 bases outside the gene matches. This chain's CDR3 is CASSYRGRPREQYF. CDR3 sequence (DNA): TGTGCCAGCAGCTACAGGGGGCGGCCGAGGGAGCAGTACTTC.

This chain's CDR3 is CASSLKGQGAYEQYF. For the CDR3, the DNA is TGTGCCAGCAGCCTTAAGGGGCAGGGGGCCTACGAGCAGTACTTC. V usage is TRBV13 and J usage is TRBJ2-7; 7 bases agree with TRBD1. This CDR3 contains 15 residues. Germline trimming cut 5 bases from V and 2 bases from J; bases unmatched to any gene: 9. The germline gives CDR1 PRHDT, CDR2 FYEKMQ (reference sequence).

This clonotype came up a few times. V is TRBV11-2 and J is TRBJ2-3; 11 positions match TRBD2. Germline CDR1 reads SGHAT; CDR2 reads FQNNGV. The CDR3 loop spans 16 amino acids. V was clipped by 3 bases and J by 5 bases; unmatched bases: 7. The CDR3 here is CASSFSLAGVGDTQYF. CDR3 coding DNA: TGTGCCAGCAGCTTTTCACTAGCGGGAGTGGGAGATACGCAGTATTTT.

J is TRBJ2-3 and V is TRBV5-1; D is ambiguous. This CDR3 is built from 16 residues. The germline CDR1 and CDR2 sequences are SGHRS and YFSETQ. Trimming cost V 2 bases and J 3 bases, with 16 bases left between them. The CDR3 nucleotides read TGCGCCAGCAGCTTAAGAGCCGAAAAACCAACAGATACGCAGTATTTT. Amino acid sequence: CASSLRAEKPTDTQYF.

The sample holds a few counts of this clonotype. The genes are TRBV20-1 and TRBJ1-5; possibly TRBD1 for D (6 bases). The CDR3 contains 15 residues. V was trimmed by 0 bases and J by 11 bases, leaving 20 bases between them. Germline V gene sequence: CDR1 DFQATT, CDR2 SNEGSKA (reference sequence). As DNA, the CDR3 is TGCAGTGCTAGAGATGCACAGGGTGTAGGGGGGTCCCAGCATTTT. It encodes CSARDAQGVGGSQHF.

This clonotype showed up many times. The V gene is TRBV7-9, the J gene TRBJ2-3; possibly TRBD2 for D (6 bases). The CDR3 runs to 17 residues. Trimming took off 5 bases at V and 0 bases at J, with 18 bases between the two ends. Germline V gene data show CDR1 as SEHNR and CDR2 as FQNEAQ (reference sequence). The CDR3 here is CASSPRPGTASTDTQYF. The CDR3 DNA reads as TGTGCCAGCAGCCCGCGACCCGGGACTGCTAGCACAGATACGCAGTATTTT.

The chain joins TRBV11-2 to TRBJ1-2; D is uncertain. The CDR3 loop spans 15 amino acids. Germline CDR1 is SGHAT and CDR2 is FQNNGV. The V and J ends lost 1 base and 2 bases respectively, with 11 bases between them. The CDR3 spells CASSLASGRNYGYTF. Here the CDR3 DNA reads TGTGCCAGCAGCTTAGCCAGCGGGAGGAACTATGGCTACACCTTC.

This clonotype occurred a few times. V usage is TRBV5-4 and J usage is TRBJ1-6; D is unresolved. The V and J ends lost 5 bases and 0 bases respectively, with 6 bases between them. Germline CDR1 reads SGHNT; CDR2 reads YYREEE (reference sequence). This CDR3 has 14 amino acids. The CDR3 sequence is CASSQDSYNSPLHF. In DNA form, the CDR3 reads TGTGCCAGCAGTCAAGACTCCTATAATTCACCCCTCCACTTT.

This rearrangement joins TRBV5-1 to TRBJ2-7, with TRBD1 identical over 8 bases. V lost 3 bases to trimming and J lost 5 bases; unmatched junction nucleotides: 10. From germline, CDR1 is SGHRS and CDR2 YFSETQ. CDR3 length: 15 amino acids. The CDR3: CASSSTYRGAHEQYF. For the CDR3, the DNA is TGCGCCAGCAGCTCGACATACAGGGGGGCCCACGAGCAGTACTTC. Full variable domain (missing parts from reference TRBV5-1 and TRBJ2-7): KAGVTQTPRYLIKTRGQQVTLSCSPISGHRSVSWYQQTPGQGLQFLFEYFSETQRNKGNFPGRFSGRQFSNSRSEMNVSTLELGDSALYLCASSSTYRGAHEQYFGPGTRLTVT.

The J gene is TRBJ2-6, the V gene TRBV6-2 or TRBV6-3; D gene uncertain. V was cut by 4 bases and J by 0 bases, with 7 bases left in between. The CDR3 sequence is 15 residues long. CDR1 is MNHEY and CDR2 is SVGEGT in the germline V gene. CDR3 in DNA: TGTGCCAGCAGTTCGTTCTACTCTGGGGCCAACGTCCTGACTTTC. This codes for CASSSFYSGANVLTF.

Only a few counts were recorded for this clonotype. The CDR3 DNA sequence: TGCAGCGTTGTCCGAGGTACAGGGGCTAAAGATGAGCAGTTCTTC. This sequence encodes CSVVRGTGAKDEQFF. This chain joins TRBV29-1 and TRBJ2-1; the match to TRBD1 covers 7 bases. The CDR3 loop spans 15 amino acids. Germline CDR1 and CDR2: SQVTM and ANQGSEA. The ends lost 4 bases at V and 8 bases at J; junction bases unmatched: 14.

This clonotype has only a few counts. V gene TRBV10-3 combines with J gene TRBJ2-1; tentatively, D is TRBD1 (5 bases). Trimming pared 10 bases from V and 10 bases from J, leaving 14 bases between. This CDR3 contains 11 residues. CDR1 and CDR2 from the germline V gene are ENHRY and SYGVKD. The CDR3 spells CATGHRQEQFF. The DNA of the CDR3 is TGTGCCACCGGACACCGCCAAGAGCAGTTCTTC.

This clonotype has ten or more counts. The V gene is TRBV2, the J gene TRBJ2-1; no clear D. V was clipped by 8 bases and J by 8 bases, with 13 bases between them. The CDR3 runs 12 residues. From germline, CDR1 is SNHLY and CDR2 FYNNEI. The CDR3, as DNA: TGTGCCAGCTCTGACACCCTCCATGAGCAGTTCTTC. It yields the protein CASSDTLHEQFF.

V gene TRBV12-3 or TRBV12-4 combines with J gene TRBJ2-7, with 7 bases aligning to TRBD2. J was trimmed by 5 bases and V by 10 bases; bases with no gene match: 8. The CDR3 loop spans 12 amino acids. The CDR3 DNA is TGTGCCACCTCGGGGGGAGTTCACGAGCAGTACTTC. Its translation: CATSGGVHEQYF.